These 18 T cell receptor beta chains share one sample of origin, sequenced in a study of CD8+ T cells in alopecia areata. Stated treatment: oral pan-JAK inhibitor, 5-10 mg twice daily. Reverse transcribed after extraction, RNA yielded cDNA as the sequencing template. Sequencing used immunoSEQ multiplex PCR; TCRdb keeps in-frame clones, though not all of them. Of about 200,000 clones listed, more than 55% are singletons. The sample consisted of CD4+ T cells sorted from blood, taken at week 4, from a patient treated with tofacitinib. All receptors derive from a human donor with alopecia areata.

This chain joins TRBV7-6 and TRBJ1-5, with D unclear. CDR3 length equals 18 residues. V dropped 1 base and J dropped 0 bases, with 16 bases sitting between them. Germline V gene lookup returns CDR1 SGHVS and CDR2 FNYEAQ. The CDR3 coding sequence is TGTGCCAGCAGCTTAGGGCCCAAAGGACTGAGTAGCAATCAGCCCCAGCATTTT. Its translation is CASSLGPKGLSSNQPQHF.

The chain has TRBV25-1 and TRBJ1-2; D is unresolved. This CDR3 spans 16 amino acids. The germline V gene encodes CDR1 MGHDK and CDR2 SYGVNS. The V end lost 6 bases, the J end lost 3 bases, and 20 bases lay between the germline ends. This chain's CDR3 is CASSAPLGRVDYGYTF. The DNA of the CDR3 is TGTGCCAGCAGCGCCCCTCTGGGGAGGGTGGACTATGGCTACACCTTC.

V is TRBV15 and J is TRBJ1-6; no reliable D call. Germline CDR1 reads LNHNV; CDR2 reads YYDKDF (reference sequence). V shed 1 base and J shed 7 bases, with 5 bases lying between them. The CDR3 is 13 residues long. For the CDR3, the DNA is TGTGCCACCAGCAGAGTTGGGAATTCACCCCTCCACTTT. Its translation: CATSRVGNSPLHF.

The CDR3 sequence: CSSGTSGSTDTQYF. The CDR3 DNA sequence: TGCAGCTCCGGGACTAGCGGAAGCACAGATACGCAGTATTTT. The chain joins TRBV29-1 to TRBJ2-3; TRBD2 matches at 11 bases. CDR3 size: 14 residues. V gave up 8 bases and J gave up 0 bases; unmatched junction bases: 4. CDR1 is SQVTM, CDR2 ANQGSEA, per germline.

DNA for the CDR3: TGTGCCAGCAGTTACTCCGGAGACGCGCAAGAGACCCAGTACTTC. Its translation: CASSYSGDAQETQYF. The chain combines TRBV6-6 with TRBJ2-5, with D hard to call. Germline values: CDR1 MNHNY, CDR2 SVGAGI (reference sequence). Trimming left V 0 bases short and J 2 bases short, with 10 bases between. The CDR3 sequence is 15 residues long.

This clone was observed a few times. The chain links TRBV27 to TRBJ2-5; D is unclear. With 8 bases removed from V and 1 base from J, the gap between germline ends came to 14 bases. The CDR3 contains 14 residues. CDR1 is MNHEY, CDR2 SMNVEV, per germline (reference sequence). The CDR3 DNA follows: TGTGCCAGCCGACTTTTGGCAGCCCAAGAGACCCAGTACTTC. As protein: CASRLLAAQETQYF.

The CDR3 region has the DNA TGTGCCAGCACCCCGGTCAGCGGCAGGGAAAGTATCAGGGGGCTAAATGAGCAGTTCTTC. Its translation is CASTPVSGRESIRGLNEQFF. This chain links TRBV28 with TRBJ2-1; 8 nucleotides line up with TRBD1. The CDR3 sequence is 20 residues long. Trimming took 7 bases from V and 7 from J; bases not matched to a gene: 27. The V gene's germline CDR1 is MDHEN and CDR2 SYDVKM.

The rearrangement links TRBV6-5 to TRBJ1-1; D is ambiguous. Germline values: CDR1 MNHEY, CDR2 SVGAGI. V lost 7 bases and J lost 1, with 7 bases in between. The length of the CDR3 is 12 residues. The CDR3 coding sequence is TGTGCCAGCAAACGGGAGAACACTGAAGCTTTCTTT. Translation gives CASKRENTEAFF.

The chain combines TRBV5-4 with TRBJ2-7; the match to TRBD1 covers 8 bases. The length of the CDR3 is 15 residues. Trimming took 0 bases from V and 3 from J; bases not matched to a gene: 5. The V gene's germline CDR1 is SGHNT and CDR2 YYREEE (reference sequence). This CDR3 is CASSLGDRGRYEQYF. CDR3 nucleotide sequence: TGTGCCAGCAGCTTGGGAGACAGGGGCCGCTACGAGCAGTACTTC.

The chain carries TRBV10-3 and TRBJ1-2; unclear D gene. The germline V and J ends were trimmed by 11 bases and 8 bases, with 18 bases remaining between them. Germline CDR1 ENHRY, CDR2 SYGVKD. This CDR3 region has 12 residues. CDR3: CASRALWGGYTF. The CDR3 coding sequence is TGTGCCTCCCGGGCGCTCTGGGGAGGCTACACCTTC.

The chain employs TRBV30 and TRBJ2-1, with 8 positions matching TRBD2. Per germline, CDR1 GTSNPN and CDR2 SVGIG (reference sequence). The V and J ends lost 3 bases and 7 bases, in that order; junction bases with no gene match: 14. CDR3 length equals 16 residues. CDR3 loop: CAWRTTGGLFMNEQFF. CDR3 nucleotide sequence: TGTGCCTGGAGAACTACGGGGGGGCTCTTTATGAATGAGCAGTTCTTC.

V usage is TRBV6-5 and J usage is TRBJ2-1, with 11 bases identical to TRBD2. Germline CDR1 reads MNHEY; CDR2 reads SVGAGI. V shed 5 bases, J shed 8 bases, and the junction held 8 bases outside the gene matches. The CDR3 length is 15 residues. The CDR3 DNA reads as TGTGCCAGCAGTCCCTTAGCGGGGGGGCTGTATGAGCAGTTCTTC. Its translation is CASSPLAGGLYEQFF.

CDR3 DNA: TGTGCCAGCAGTTACGGATACGGGGAGCTGTTTTTT. Protein product: CASSYGYGELFF. The chain employs TRBV6-5 and TRBJ2-2; D gene ambiguous. Germline CDR1 is MNHEY and CDR2 is SVGAGI. The length of the CDR3 is 12 residues. Trimming took off 2 bases at V and 7 bases at J, with 5 bases between the two ends.

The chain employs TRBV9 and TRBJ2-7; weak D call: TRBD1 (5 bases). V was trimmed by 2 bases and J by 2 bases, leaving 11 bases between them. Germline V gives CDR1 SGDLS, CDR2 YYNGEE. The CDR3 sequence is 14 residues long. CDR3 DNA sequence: TGTGCCAGCAGCGTTACGACAGACGCCTACGAGCAGTACTTC. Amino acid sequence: CASSVTTDAYEQYF.

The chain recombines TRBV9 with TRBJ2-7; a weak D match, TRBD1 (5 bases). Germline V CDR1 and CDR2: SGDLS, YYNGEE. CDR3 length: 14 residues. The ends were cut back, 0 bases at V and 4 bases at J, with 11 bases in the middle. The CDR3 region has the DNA TGTGCCAGCAGCGTAGATCAGGGTCCATACGAGCAGTACTTC. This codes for CASSVDQGPYEQYF.

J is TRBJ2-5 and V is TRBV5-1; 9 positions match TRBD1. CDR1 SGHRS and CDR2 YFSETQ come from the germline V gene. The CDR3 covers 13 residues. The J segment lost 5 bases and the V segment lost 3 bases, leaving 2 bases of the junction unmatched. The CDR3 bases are TGCGCCAGCAGCTCACAGGGGGCGGAGACCCAGTACTTC. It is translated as CASSSQGAETQYF. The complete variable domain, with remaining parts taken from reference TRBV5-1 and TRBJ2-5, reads KAGVTQTPRYLIKTRGQQVTLSCSPISGHRSVSWYQQTPGQGLQFLFEYFSETQRNKGNFPGRFSGRQFSNSRSEMNVSTLELGDSALYLCASSSQGAETQYFGPGTRLLVL.

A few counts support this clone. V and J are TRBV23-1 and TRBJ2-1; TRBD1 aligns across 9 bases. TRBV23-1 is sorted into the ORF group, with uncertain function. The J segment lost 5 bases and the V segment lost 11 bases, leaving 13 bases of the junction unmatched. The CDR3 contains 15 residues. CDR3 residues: CAAPRDRVFNNEQFF. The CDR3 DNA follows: TGCGCCGCCCCCCGGGACAGGGTTTTCAACAATGAGCAGTTCTTC.

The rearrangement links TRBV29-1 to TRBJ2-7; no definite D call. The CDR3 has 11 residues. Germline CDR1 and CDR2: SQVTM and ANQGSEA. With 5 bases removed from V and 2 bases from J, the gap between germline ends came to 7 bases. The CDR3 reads CSVYLTYEQYF. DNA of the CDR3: TGCAGCGTTTACCTTACCTACGAGCAGTACTTC.